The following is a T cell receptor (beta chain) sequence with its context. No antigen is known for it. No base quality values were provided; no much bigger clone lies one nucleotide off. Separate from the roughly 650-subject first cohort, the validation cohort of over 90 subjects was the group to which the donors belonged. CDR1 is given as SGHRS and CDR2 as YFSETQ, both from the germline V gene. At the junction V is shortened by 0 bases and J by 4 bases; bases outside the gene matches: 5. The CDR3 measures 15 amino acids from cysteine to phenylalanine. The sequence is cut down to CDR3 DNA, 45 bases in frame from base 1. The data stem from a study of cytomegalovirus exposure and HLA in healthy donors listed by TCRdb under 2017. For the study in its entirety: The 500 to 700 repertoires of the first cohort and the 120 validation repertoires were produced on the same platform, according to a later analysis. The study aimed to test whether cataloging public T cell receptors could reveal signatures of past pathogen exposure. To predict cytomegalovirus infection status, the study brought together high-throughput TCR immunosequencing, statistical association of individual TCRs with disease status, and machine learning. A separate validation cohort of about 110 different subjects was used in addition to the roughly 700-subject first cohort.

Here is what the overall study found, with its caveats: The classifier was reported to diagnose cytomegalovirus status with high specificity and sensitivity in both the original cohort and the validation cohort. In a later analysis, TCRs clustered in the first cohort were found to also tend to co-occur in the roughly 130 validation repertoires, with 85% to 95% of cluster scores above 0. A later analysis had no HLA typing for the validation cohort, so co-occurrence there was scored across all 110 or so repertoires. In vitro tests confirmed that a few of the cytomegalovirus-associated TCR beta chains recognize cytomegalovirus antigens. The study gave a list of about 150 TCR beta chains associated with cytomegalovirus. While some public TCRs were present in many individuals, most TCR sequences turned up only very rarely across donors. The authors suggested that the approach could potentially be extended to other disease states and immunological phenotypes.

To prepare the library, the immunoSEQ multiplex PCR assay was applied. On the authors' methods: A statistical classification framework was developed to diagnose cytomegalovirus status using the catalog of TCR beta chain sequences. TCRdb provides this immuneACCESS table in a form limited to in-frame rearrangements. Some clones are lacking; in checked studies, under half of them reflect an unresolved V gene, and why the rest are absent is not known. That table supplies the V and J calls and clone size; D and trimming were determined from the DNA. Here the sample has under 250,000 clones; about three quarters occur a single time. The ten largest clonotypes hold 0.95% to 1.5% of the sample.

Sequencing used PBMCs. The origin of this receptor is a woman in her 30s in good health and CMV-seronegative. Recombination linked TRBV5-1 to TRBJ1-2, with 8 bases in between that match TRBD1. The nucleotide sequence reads TGCGCCAGCAGCTTGGGCGGACAGGGCGCCTATGGCTACACCTTC. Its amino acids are CASSLGGQGAYGYTF.